This TCR beta chain comes out of a study of tumor-infiltrating lymphocytes in localized non-small cell lung cancer. Some clones are missing from TCRdb's copy, which holds only in-frame ones; the method was immunoSEQ multiplex PCR. Here the sample spans over 10,000 clones, about 74% being singletons. Looked up from germline, CDR1 is SGHNT and CDR2 is YYREEE (reference sequence). This CDR3 is built from 16 residues. V lost 0 bases to trimming and J lost 7 bases, with 19 bases between them. The V and J genes are TRBV5-4 and TRBJ1-2; D might be TRBD1 (5 bases). This clonotype originated in a human donor with non-small cell lung cancer. The sample taken for sequencing was uninvolved lung tissue not adjacent to the tumor. CDR3 sequence: CASSLAGTGRYSGYTF. The CDR3 nucleotides read TGTGCCAGCAGCTTGGCCGGGACGGGGCGCTACTCTGGCTACACCTTC.